The clone carrying this T cell receptor beta chain was seen once. The data are from a study of Ad26.COV2.S vaccination and SARS-CoV-2 variants. The method was immunoSEQ multiplex PCR; TCRdb's version includes in-frame clones alone and lacks a portion of them. The sample records nearly 95,000 clones, 82% being singletons. V was trimmed by 4 bases and J by 4 bases, leaving 11 bases between them. The CDR3 covers 13 residues. Per germline, CDR1 LNHDA and CDR2 SQIVND (reference sequence). This clonotype originated in a human donor who had recovered from COVID-19. Specimen: peripheral blood, collected after recovery from COVID-19. V is TRBV19 and J is TRBJ2-7, with no clear D. DNA for the CDR3: TGTGCCAGTAGTACCATCTTGGGATACGAGCAGTACTTC. This sequence encodes CASSTILGYEQYF.